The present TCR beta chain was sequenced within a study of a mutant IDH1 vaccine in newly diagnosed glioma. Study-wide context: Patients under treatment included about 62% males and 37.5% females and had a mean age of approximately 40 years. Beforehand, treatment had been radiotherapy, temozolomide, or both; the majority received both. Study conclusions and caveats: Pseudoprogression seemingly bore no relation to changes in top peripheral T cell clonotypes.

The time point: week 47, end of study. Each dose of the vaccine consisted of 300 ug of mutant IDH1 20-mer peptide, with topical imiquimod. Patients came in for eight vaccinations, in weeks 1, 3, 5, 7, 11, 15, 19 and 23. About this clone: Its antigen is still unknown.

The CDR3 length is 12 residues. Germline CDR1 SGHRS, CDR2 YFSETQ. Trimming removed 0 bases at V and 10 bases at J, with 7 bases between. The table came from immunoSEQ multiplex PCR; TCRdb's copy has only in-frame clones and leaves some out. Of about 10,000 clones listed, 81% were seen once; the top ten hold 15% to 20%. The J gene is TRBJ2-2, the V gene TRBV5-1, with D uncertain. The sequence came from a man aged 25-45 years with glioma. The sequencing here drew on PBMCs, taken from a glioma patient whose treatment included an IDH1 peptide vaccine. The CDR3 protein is CASSLVKKELFF. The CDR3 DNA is TGCGCCAGCAGCTTGGTCAAGAAGGAGCTGTTTTTT.